This entry lists 28 T cell receptor beta chains sequenced from one sample in a study of cytomegalovirus exposure and HLA in healthy donors. A multiplex PCR was run with 60 Vbeta primers and 13 Jbeta primers. The assay was immunoSEQ multiplex PCR, and TCRdb's table has in-frame clones only and misses some. The sample includes some 180,000 clones, 65% to 85% seen only once; the top ten take 2.9%. Sequencing was performed on PBMCs. These receptors came from a female donor in good health and CMV-seronegative.

The rearrangement uses TRBV29-1 and TRBJ2-7; maybe TRBD1 (5 bases). The germline CDR1 and CDR2 sequences are SQVTM and ANQGSEA. CDR3 length: 13 residues. Trimming removed 5 bases from V and 0 bases from J, with 11 bases in between. This chain's CDR3 is CSVTFTGSYEQYF. The CDR3 DNA follows: TGCAGCGTTACTTTTACAGGCTCCTACGAGCAGTACTTC.

CDR3 protein: CASTLQGLEQYF. The CDR3 DNA sequence: TGTGCCAGCACCCTACAGGGGCTTGAGCAGTACTTC. The genes are TRBV2 and TRBJ2-5, with TRBD1 identical over 7 bases. CDR1 SNHLY and CDR2 FYNNEI come from the germline V gene. After removal of 7 bases from V and 11 bases from J, the junction contained 10 bases not matched to a gene. The CDR3 covers 12 residues.

V is TRBV5-8 and J is TRBJ1-4; D is possibly TRBD1 (6 bases). V was clipped by 4 bases and J by 8 bases, with 15 bases between them. Germline-derived CDR1 and CDR2 are SGHTS and YDEGEE. This CDR3 is 14 amino acids long. The CDR3 DNA is TGTGCCAGCAGCCCTCGGGGGGCAGGAGAAAAACTGTTTTTT. Protein sequence: CASSPRGAGEKLFF.

This clone was observed once. V is TRBV28 and J is TRBJ2-3; 10 bases agree with TRBD2. The CDR3 runs 14 residues. V dropped 8 bases and J dropped 6; count of bases not matched to a gene: 8. Germline V gene lookup returns CDR1 MDHEN and CDR2 SYDVKM. CDR3 sequence: CASETSGLGDTQYF. Here the CDR3 DNA reads TGTGCCAGCGAGACTAGCGGGCTAGGCGATACGCAGTATTTT.

The J gene is TRBJ1-1, the V gene TRBV27; D is uncertain. The germline CDR1 and CDR2 sequences are MNHEY and SMNVEV (reference sequence). V gave up 2 bases and J gave up 0 bases, with 4 bases separating them. The CDR3 length is 13 residues. CDR3 region: CASSLGMNTEAFF. CDR3 DNA: TGTGCCAGCAGTTTAGGCATGAACACTGAAGCTTTCTTT.

The chain is built from TRBV18 and TRBJ2-5, with 10 bases matching TRBD1. The junction had 5 bases not matched to a gene; V was cut back by 3 bases and J by 4 bases. CDR3 length: 15 residues. Germline V gives CDR1 KGHSH, CDR2 LQKENI. The CDR3 region has the DNA TGTGCCAGCTCACCGGGAGACAGGGGGCGAGAGACCCAGTACTTC. Its protein is CASSPGDRGRETQYF.

V and J are TRBV6-1 and TRBJ2-4; 10 nucleotides match TRBD2. The CDR3 is 15 residues long. V dropped 0 bases and J dropped 7; count of bases not matched to a gene: 3. CDR1 and CDR2 from the germline V gene are MNHNS and SASEGT. The CDR3 region has the DNA TGTGCCAGCAGTGAAGCGTTGGGACTAGCGAACATTCAGTACTTC. It translates to CASSEALGLANIQYF.

The CDR3 bases are TGCGCCAGCAGCCCCGGGACTAGCGGACACTACAATGAGCAGTTCTTC. Protein sequence: CASSPGTSGHYNEQFF. The gene calls are TRBV5-1 and TRBJ2-1; 11 bases are shared with TRBD2. The CDR3 is 16 residues long. The germline CDR1 and CDR2 sequences are SGHRS and YFSETQ. J was trimmed by 3 bases and V by 4 bases; bases with no gene match: 6.

This clone was recorded a few times. The CDR3 is CASSLVSGGYTF. The CDR3 DNA reads as TGTGCCAGCAGCTTAGTTTCGGGAGGCTACACCTTC. The chain carries TRBV7-9 and TRBJ1-2; no firm D call. This CDR3 is 12 amino acids long. CDR1 SEHNR and CDR2 FQNEAQ come from the germline V gene (reference sequence). V dropped 1 base and J dropped 8 bases, with 8 bases sitting between them.

The chain has TRBV5-6 and TRBJ2-7, with TRBD1 identical over 7 bases. CDR3 length: 15 residues. Germline CDR1 and CDR2: SGHDT and YYEEEE. J was trimmed by 0 bases and V by 4 bases; bases with no gene match: 7. The CDR3 is CASSKRQGGSYEQYF. The CDR3 DNA reads TGTGCCAGCAGCAAGCGACAGGGTGGCTCCTACGAGCAGTACTTC. The full variable domain, rest sourced from reference TRBV5-6 and TRBJ2-7, is DAGVTQSPTHLIKTRGQQVTLRCSPKSGHDTVSWYQQALGQGPQFIFQYYEEEERQRGNFPDRFSGHQFPNYSSELNVNALLLGDSALYLCASSKRQGGSYEQYFGPGTRLTVT.

This clone was seen a few times. V and J are TRBV6-5 and TRBJ1-4; D gene uncertain. This CDR3 contains 12 residues. V gave up 6 bases and J gave up 10 bases, with 12 bases separating them. The germline gives CDR1 MNHEY, CDR2 SVGAGI. DNA for the CDR3: TGTGCCAGCAGCAGTTACGTTGGAAAACTGTTTTTT. Protein: CASSSYVGKLFF.

By share, this clone counts as medium-sized. The gene calls are TRBV5-4 and TRBJ2-6, with D possibly being TRBD2 (7 bases). Trimming pared 4 bases from V and 2 bases from J, leaving 10 bases between. The CDR3 runs to 15 residues. Germline loops: CDR1 SGHNT, CDR2 YYREEE (reference sequence). This CDR3 reads CASSGEGAGANVLTF. CDR3 coding DNA: TGTGCCAGCAGCGGGGAGGGGGCTGGGGCCAACGTCCTGACTTTC.

This clone was picked up one time. The J gene is TRBJ2-7, the V gene TRBV6-5; TRBD1 matches at 7 bases. CDR1 is MNHEY, CDR2 SVGAGI, per germline. Trimming removed 6 bases from V and 4 bases from J; junction bases left unmatched: 9. The CDR3 sequence is 14 residues long. CDR3 amino acids: CASSLGTVVYEQYF. The CDR3 DNA reads TGTGCCAGCAGCCTCGGGACAGTAGTTTACGAGCAGTACTTC.

CDR3 residues: CASSAWTGYETDTQYF. CDR3 coding DNA: TGTGCCAGCAGCGCTTGGACAGGATATGAAACAGATACGCAGTATTTT. This chain uses TRBV9 with TRBJ2-3, with TRBD1 matching over 7 bases. This CDR3 has 16 amino acids. Germline V CDR1 and CDR2: SGDLS, YYNGEE. V lost 3 bases and J lost 3; bases outside the gene matches: 10.

The genes are TRBV5-4 and TRBJ1-6; TRBD1 agrees at 9 bases. V lost 3 bases to trimming and J lost 9 bases; unmatched junction nucleotides: 4. Germline CDR1 SGHNT, CDR2 YYREEE (reference sequence). The CDR3 length is 14 residues. The CDR3 is CASSSSTGGSPLHF. The CDR3 DNA sequence: TGTGCCAGCAGCTCGTCGACAGGGGGTTCACCCCTCCACTTT. Combining the CDR3 with reference TRBV5-4 and TRBJ1-6 gives the whole variable domain ETGVTQSPTHLIKTRGQQVTLRCSSQSGHNTVSWYQQALGQGPQFIFQYYREEENGRGNFPPRFSGLQFPNYSSELNVNALELDDSALYLCASSSSTGGSPLHFGNGTRLTVT.

V is TRBV5-6 and J is TRBJ1-2; no firm D call. The CDR3 is made up of 14 amino acids. Germline CDR1 and CDR2: SGHDT and YYEEEE. Deletions cut 0 bases from V and 7 bases from J, with 13 bases between. The CDR3 DNA reads TGTGCCAGCAGCTTGGGGGCCCTCAGGCTTGGCTACACCTTC. Amino acid sequence: CASSLGALRLGYTF.

The rearrangement uses TRBV27 and TRBJ2-3; D is ambiguous. V was shortened by 6 bases and J by 4 bases, with 17 bases between the two germline ends. Germline V CDR1 and CDR2: MNHEY, SMNVEV (reference sequence). The CDR3 sequence is 15 residues long. The CDR3, as DNA: TGTGCCAGCAGGGTTGCGTCGAGCCCCCCAGATACGCAGTATTTT. Amino acid sequence: CASRVASSPPDTQYF.

The chain uses TRBV5-1 and TRBJ1-2; possible D gene TRBD1, 6 bases. Germline CDR1 reads SGHRS; CDR2 reads YFSETQ. The CDR3 is 13 amino acids. Deletions cut 4 bases from V and 3 bases from J, with 10 bases between. The CDR3 reads CASSGEGDYGYTF. The CDR3 coding sequence is TGCGCCAGCAGCGGGGAGGGGGACTATGGCTACACCTTC.

The chain is built from TRBV27 and TRBJ2-7, with D uncertain. The CDR3 runs 15 residues. Trimming stripped 8 bases from V and 3 bases from J, with 20 bases between. CDR1 MNHEY and CDR2 SMNVEV come from the germline V gene (reference sequence). The CDR3, as DNA: TGTGCCAGCTCCCTAGATTCTTCATCCTACTACGAGCAGTACTTC. Encoded protein: CASSLDSSSYYEQYF.

This clone was seen only a few times. The chain couples TRBV5-1 to TRBJ1-4; tentative D call: TRBD1 (5 bases). V dropped 2 bases and J dropped 12 bases, with 20 bases sitting between them. This CDR3 contains 15 residues. Germline CDR1 and CDR2: SGHRS and YFSETQ. The CDR3 sequence: CASSFRPGDSQELFF. CDR3 DNA: TGCGCCAGCAGCTTTCGACCGGGGGATTCTCAGGAACTGTTTTTT.

The V call is TRBV30, the J call TRBJ2-3; the D gene is possibly TRBD2 (6 bases). The V gene's germline CDR1 is GTSNPN and CDR2 SVGIG (reference sequence). The CDR3 has 15 residues. With 0 bases removed from V and 2 bases from J, the gap between germline ends came to 12 bases. The CDR3 protein is CAWSVLAGFTDTQYF. In DNA form, the CDR3 reads TGTGCCTGGAGTGTTCTTGCGGGATTCACAGATACGCAGTATTTT.

The chain links TRBV11-2 to TRBJ1-2; possibly TRBD1 for D (5 bases). V was cut by 2 bases and J by 8 bases, with 12 bases left in between. The CDR3 has 13 residues. CDR1 and CDR2 from the germline V gene are SGHAT and FQNNGV. CDR3 sequence reads: CASSLWGDRGYTF. The CDR3 DNA follows: TGTGCCAGCAGCTTATGGGGGGATAGAGGCTACACCTTC.

This rearrangement joins TRBV9 to TRBJ1-2, with D maybe TRBD1 (5 bases). The germline CDR1 and CDR2 sequences are SGDLS and YYNGEE. The V end was cut by 0 bases, the J end by 6 bases, with 12 bases between. The CDR3 contains 14 residues. CDR3 nucleotides: TGTGCCAGCAGCGTAGGCGGAGGGGTCCATGGCTACACCTTC. Its translation: CASSVGGGVHGYTF. Full variable domain (remainder filled in from reference TRBV9 and TRBJ1-2): DSGVTQTPKHLITATGQRVTLRCSPRSGDLSVYWYQQSLDQGLQFLIQYYNGEERAKGNILERFSAQQFPDLHSELNLSSLELGDSALYFCASSVGGGVHGYTFGSGTRLTVV.

This clone has just a few counts. The chain recombines TRBV6-6 with TRBJ2-2; 10 bases map to TRBD1. The CDR3 covers 16 residues. Germline CDR1 is MNHNY and CDR2 is SVGAGI (reference sequence). V dropped 6 bases and J dropped 5; count of bases not matched to a gene: 9. In nucleotides, the CDR3 is TGTGCCAGCAGCTCCTTCCGGGACAGGGGTACCGGGGAGCTGTTTTTT. Amino acids: CASSSFRDRGTGELFF.

This clone was detected a few times. The chain has TRBV21-1 and TRBJ1-4; TRBD1, as called in the table, went unchecked against the DNA. TRBV21-1 represents a pseudogene. The CDR3 loop spans 13 amino acids. CDR3 residues: CASRGNYNEKLFF. DNA for the CDR3: TGTGCCAGCAGGGGCAATTATAATGAAAAACTGTTTTTT.

CDR3 in amino acids: CAWSYRTSAMKDTQYF. For the CDR3, the DNA is TGTGCCTGGAGCTACCGGACTAGCGCCATGAAAGATACGCAGTATTTT. V gene TRBV30 combines with J gene TRBJ2-3; 9 bases fit TRBD2. Losses at the gene ends were 3 bases for V and 5 bases for J; bases not matched to a gene: 12. Germline lookup yields CDR1 GTSNPN and CDR2 SVGIG (reference sequence). CDR3 length: 16 amino acids.

In DNA, the CDR3 is TGCGCCAGCAGCTTTAGACAGGGACCCGGGGAGACCCAGTACTTC. As protein: CASSFRQGPGETQYF. V is TRBV5-1 and J is TRBJ2-5, with 7 positions matching TRBD1. The CDR3 spans 15 residues. With 2 bases clipped from V and 5 bases from J, the junction kept 9 bases outside the gene matches. Germline V gene lookup returns CDR1 SGHRS and CDR2 YFSETQ.

The chain joins TRBV5-1 to TRBJ2-1, with 12 bases that match TRBD2. CDR1 and CDR2 (germline): SGHRS, YFSETQ. CDR3 length: 15 amino acids. V dropped 0 bases and J dropped 8; count of bases not matched to a gene: 3. The CDR3 region has the DNA TGCGCCAGCAGCTTGGACGCTAGCGGGGGGGATGAGCAGTTCTTC. Its protein product is CASSLDASGGDEQFF.